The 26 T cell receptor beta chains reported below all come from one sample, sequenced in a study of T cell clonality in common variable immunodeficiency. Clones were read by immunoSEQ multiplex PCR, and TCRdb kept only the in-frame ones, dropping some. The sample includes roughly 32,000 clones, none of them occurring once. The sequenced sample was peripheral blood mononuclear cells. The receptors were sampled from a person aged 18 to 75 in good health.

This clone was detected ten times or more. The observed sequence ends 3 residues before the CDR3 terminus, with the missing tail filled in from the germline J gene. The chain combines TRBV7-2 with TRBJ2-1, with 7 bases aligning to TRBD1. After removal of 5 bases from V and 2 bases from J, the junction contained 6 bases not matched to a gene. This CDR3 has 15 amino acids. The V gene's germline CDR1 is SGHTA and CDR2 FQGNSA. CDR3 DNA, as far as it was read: TGTGCCAGCAGCCCTCTGGGGACAGCCTACAATGAG. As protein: CASSPLGTAYNE. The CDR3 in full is CASSPLGTAYNEQFF.

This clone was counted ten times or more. CDR3 region: CASSAGQGAYNEQFF. CDR3 bases read: TGTGCCAGCAGCGCGGGACAGGGGGCTTACAATGAG. The J gene is TRBJ2-1, the V gene TRBV7-2; 12 nucleotides match TRBD1. The CDR3 end lies 3 residues beyond the end of the read and is filled in from the germline J gene. With V trimmed by 5 bases and J by 4 bases, 3 bases remained unmatched. This CDR3 has 15 residues. The germline V gene encodes CDR1 SGHTA and CDR2 FQGNSA. Combining the CDR3 with reference TRBV7-2 and TRBJ2-1 gives the whole variable domain GAGVSQSPSNKVTEKGKDVELRCDPISGHTALYWYRQSLGQGLEFLIYFQGNSAPDKSGLPSDRFSAERTGGSVSTLTIQRTQQEDSAVYLCASSAGQGAYNEQFFGPGTRLTVL.

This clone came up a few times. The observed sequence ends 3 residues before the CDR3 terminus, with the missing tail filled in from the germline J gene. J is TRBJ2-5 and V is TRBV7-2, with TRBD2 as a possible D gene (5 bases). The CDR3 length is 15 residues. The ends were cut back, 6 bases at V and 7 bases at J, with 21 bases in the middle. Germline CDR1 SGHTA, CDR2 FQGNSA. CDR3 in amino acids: CASRQSRAGWGTQYF. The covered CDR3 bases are TGTGCCAGCAGACAGTCCCGTGCGGGCTGGGGGACC.

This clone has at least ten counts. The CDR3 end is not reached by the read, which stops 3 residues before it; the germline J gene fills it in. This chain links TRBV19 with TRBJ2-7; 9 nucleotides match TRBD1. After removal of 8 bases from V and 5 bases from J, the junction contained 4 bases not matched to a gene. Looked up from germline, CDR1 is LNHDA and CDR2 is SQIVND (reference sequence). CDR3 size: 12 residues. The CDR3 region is CASRTGGHEQYF. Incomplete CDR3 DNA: TGTGCCAGTCGAACAGGGGGCCACGAG.

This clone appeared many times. CDR3 region: CASSSSGIAGELFF. CDR3 DNA (partial): TGTGCCAGCAGCTCTAGCGGGATAGCCGGGGAG. The chain combines TRBV7-3 with TRBJ2-2; 9 bases map to TRBD2. The CDR3 goes on 3 residues after the read ends, and that part is filled in from the germline J gene. V lost 4 bases to trimming and J lost 6 bases; unmatched junction nucleotides: 3. This CDR3 has 14 residues. Germline CDR1 SGHTA, CDR2 FQGTGA.

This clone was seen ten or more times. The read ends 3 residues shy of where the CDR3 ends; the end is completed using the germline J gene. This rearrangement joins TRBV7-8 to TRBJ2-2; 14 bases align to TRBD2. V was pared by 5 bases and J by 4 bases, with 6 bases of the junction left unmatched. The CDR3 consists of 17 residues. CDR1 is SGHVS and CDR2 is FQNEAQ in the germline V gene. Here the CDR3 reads CASSPQTSGRATGELFF. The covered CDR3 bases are TGTGCCAGCAGCCCCCAGACTAGCGGGAGGGCCACCGGGGAG.

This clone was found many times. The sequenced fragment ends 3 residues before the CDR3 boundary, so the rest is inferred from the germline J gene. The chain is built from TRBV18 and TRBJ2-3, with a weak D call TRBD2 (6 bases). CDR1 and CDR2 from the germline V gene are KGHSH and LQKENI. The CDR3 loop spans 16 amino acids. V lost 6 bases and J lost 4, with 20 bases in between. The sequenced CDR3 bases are TGTGCCAGCTCTCAGAGACTAGTTTCCTTCGCAGATACG. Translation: CASSQRLVSFADT. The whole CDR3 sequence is CASSQRLVSFADTQYF.

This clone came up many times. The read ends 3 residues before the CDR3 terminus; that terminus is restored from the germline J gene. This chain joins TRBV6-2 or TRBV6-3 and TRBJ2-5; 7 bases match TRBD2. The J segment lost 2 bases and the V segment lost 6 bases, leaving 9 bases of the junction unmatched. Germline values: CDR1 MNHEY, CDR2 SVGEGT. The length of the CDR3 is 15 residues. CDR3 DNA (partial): TGTGCCAGCAGACCCGCTAGCGGTTATCAAGAGACC. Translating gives CASRPASGYQET. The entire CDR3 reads CASRPASGYQETQYF.

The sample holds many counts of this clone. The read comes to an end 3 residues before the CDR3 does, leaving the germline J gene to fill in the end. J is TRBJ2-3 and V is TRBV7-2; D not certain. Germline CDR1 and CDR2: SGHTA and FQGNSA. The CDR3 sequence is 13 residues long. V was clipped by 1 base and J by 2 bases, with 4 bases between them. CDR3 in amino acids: CASSLGPTDTQYF. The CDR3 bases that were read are TGTGCCAGCAGCTTAGGGCCCACAGATACG.

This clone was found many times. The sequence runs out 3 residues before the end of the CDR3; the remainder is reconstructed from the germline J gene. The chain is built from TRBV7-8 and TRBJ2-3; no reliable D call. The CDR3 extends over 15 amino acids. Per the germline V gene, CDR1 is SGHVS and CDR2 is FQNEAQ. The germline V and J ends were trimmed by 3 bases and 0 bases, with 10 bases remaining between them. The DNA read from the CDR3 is TGTGCCAGCAGCTTCGACACCCTGAGCACAGATACG. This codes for CASSFDTLSTDT. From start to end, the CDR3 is CASSFDTLSTDTQYF.

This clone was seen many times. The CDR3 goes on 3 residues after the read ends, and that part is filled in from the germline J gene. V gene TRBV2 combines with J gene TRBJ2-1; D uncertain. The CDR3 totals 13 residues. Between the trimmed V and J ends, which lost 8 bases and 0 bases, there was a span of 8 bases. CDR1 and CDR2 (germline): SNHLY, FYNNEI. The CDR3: CASESGSYNEQFF. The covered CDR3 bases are TGTGCCAGCGAGTCGGGCTCCTACAATGAG.

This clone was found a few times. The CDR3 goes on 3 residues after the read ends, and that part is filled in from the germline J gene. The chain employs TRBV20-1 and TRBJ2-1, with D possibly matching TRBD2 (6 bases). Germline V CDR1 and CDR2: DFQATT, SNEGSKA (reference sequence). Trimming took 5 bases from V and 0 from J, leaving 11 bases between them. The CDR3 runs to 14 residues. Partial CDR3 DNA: TGCAGTGCTGCGGCGGGGAACTCCTACAATGAG. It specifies CSAAAGNSYNE. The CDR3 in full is CSAAAGNSYNEQFF.

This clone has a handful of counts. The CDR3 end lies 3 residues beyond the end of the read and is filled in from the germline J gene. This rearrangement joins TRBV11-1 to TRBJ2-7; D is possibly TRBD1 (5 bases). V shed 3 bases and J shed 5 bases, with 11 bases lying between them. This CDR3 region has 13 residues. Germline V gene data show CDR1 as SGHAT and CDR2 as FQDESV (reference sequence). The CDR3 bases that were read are TGTGCCAGCAGCTTTTCTGGGGCGGACGAG. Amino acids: CASSFSGADE. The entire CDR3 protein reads CASSFSGADEQYF.

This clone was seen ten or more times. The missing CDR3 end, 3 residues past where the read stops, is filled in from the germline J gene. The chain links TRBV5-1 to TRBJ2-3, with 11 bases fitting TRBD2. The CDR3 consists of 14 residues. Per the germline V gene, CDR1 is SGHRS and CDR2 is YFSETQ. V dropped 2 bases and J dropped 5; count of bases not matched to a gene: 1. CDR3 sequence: CASSLLAGEDTQYF. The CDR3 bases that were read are TGCGCCAGCAGCTTACTAGCGGGAGAAGATACG.

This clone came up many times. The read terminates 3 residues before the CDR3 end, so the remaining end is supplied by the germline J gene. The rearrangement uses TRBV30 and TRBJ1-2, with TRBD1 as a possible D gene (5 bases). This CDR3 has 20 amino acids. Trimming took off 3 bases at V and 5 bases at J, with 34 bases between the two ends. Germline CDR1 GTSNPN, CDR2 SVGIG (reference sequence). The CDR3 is CAWRDPSGGFGVWGKYGYTF. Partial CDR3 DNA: TGTGCCTGGAGAGACCCCTCGGGGGGGTTTGGAGTGTGGGGCAAATATGGC.

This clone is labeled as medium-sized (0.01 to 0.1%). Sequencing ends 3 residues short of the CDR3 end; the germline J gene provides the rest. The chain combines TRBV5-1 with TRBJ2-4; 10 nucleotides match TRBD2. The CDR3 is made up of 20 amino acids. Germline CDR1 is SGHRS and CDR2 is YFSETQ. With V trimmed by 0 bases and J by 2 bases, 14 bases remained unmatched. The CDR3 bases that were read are TGCGCCAGCAGCTTGGCCGATGCTAGCGGGAGCCCCCTAACCAAAAACATT. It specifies CASSLADASGSPLTKNI. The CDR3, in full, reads CASSLADASGSPLTKNIQYF.

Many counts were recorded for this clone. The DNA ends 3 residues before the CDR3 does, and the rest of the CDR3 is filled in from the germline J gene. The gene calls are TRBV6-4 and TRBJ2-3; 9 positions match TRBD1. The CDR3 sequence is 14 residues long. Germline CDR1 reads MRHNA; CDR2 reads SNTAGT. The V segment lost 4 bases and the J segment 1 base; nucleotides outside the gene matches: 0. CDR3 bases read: TGTGCCAGCAGTGGGACAGGGGGCACAGATACG. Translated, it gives CASSGTGGTDT. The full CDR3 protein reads CASSGTGGTDTQYF.

The covered CDR3 bases are TGTGCCACCGCGATGCTCTCTGGAAACACC. Translation: CATAMLSGNT. The whole CDR3 sequence is CATAMLSGNTIYF. The V call is TRBV2, the J call TRBJ1-3; D not certain. The read ends 3 residues shy of where the CDR3 ends; the end is completed using the germline J gene. Germline lookup yields CDR1 SNHLY and CDR2 FYNNEI. The CDR3 extends over 13 amino acids. Trimming cost V 10 bases and J 0 bases, with 10 bases left between them.

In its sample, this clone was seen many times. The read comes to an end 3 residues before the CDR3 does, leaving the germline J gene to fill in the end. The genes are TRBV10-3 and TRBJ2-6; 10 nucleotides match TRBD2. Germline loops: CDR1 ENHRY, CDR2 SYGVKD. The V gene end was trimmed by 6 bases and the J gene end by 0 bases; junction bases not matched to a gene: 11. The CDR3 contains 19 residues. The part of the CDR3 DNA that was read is TGTGCCATCAGGGATCTAACCACTAGCGGGGCCTCTGGGGCCAACGTC. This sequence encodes CAIRDLTTSGASGANV. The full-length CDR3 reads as CAIRDLTTSGASGANVLTF.

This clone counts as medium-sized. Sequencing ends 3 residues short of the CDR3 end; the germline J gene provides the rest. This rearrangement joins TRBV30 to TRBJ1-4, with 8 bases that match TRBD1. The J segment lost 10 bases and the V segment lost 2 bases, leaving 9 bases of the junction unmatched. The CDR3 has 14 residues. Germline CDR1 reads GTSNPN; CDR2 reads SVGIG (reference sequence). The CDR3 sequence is CAWSPPDRVGKLFF. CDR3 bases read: TGTGCCTGGAGTCCCCCGGACAGGGTAGGAAAA.

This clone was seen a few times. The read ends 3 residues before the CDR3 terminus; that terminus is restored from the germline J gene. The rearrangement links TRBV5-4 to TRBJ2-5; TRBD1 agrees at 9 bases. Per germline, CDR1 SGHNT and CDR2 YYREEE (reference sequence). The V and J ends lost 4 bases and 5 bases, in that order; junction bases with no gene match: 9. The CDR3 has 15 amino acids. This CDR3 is CASSHTGGAGETQYF. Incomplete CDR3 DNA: TGTGCCAGCAGCCATACAGGGGGCGCGGGGGAGACC.

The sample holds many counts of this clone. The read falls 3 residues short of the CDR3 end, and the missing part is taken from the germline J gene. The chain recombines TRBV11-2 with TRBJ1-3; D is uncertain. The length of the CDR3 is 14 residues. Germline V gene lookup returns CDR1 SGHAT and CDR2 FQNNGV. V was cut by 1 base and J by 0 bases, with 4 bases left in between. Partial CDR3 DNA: TGTGCCAGCAGCTTAGTCAACTCTGGAAACACC. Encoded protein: CASSLVNSGNT. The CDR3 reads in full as CASSLVNSGNTIYF.

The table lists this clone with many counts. Here the CDR3 reads CASSLRHVGHEQYF. CDR3 DNA, as far as it was read: TGTGCCAGCAGCCTCCGTCACGTGGGGCACGAG. The chain couples TRBV7-8 to TRBJ2-7, with D maybe TRBD1 (5 bases). The CDR3 is cut off 3 residues early in the read; its end comes from the germline J gene. Per the germline V gene, CDR1 is SGHVS and CDR2 is FQNEAQ. V was pared by 5 bases and J by 5 bases, with 16 bases between. The CDR3 extends over 14 amino acids.

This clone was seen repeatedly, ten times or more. The covered CDR3 bases are TGTGCCAGCAGGGGGACAGGGCAGGCCAAAAACATT. Amino acids: CASRGTGQAKNI. The full-length CDR3 reads as CASRGTGQAKNIQYF. This chain links TRBV28 with TRBJ2-4, with 9 bases that match TRBD1. The observed sequence ends 3 residues before the CDR3 terminus, with the missing tail filled in from the germline J gene. J gave up 1 base and V 6 bases, and 4 bases lay outside the gene matches. Germline V gene sequence: CDR1 MDHEN, CDR2 SYDVKM. The CDR3 totals 15 residues. The full variable domain, in which reference TRBV28 and TRBJ2-4 provide the parts outside the CDR3, is DVKVTQSSRYLVKRTGEKVFLECVQDMDHENMFWYRQDPGLGLRLIYFSYDVKMKEKGDIPEGYSVSREKKERFSLILESASTNQTSMYLCASRGTGQAKNIQYFGAGTRLSVL.

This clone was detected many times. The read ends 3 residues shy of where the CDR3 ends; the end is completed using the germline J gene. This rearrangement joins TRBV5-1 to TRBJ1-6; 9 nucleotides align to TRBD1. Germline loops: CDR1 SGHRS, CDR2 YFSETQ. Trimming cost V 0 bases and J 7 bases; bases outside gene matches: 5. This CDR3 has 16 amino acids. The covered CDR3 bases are TGCGCCAGCAGCTTGGAAACCGGGACAGGGAATTCACCC. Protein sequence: CASSLETGTGNSP. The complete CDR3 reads CASSLETGTGNSPLHF.

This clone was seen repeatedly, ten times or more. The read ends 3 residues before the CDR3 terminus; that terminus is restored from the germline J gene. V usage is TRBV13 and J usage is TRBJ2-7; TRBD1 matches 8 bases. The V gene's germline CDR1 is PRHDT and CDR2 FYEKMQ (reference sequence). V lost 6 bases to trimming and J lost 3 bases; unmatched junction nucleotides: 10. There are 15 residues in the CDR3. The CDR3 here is CASRPRGQGNYEQYF. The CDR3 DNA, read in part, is TGTGCCAGCAGACCTAGAGGACAGGGTAACTACGAG.